These 17 T cell receptor beta chains were all obtained from the same sample, sequenced in a study of T cell clonotyping in hematopoietic cell transplantation. Clones were sequenced by immunoSEQ multiplex PCR, and TCRdb holds only the in-frame ones, with some missing. The data show tens of thousands of clones, with 85% seen just once and around 3% held by the top ten. The time point was: recipient sample about 28 days before transplant, after cytoreduction. Sequencing used peripheral blood mononuclear cells, obtained before stem cell transplant. These receptors came from a man aged 55 to 69 with acute myeloid leukemia. Some clones in this sample may be carry-over from other donors' samples.

V is TRBV7-9 and J is TRBJ2-1; 10 nucleotides align to TRBD2. Unmatched junction bases numbered 15, after V lost 5 bases and J lost 5 bases. Germline V lookup: CDR1 SEHNR, CDR2 FQNEAQ (reference sequence). This CDR3 has 18 amino acids. The CDR3 region is CASSPPFRSGLADNEQFF. The CDR3, as DNA: TGTGCCAGCAGCCCCCCTTTCCGATCCGGACTAGCGGACAATGAGCAGTTCTTC. The variable domain in full, completed from reference TRBV7-9 and TRBJ2-1, reads DTGVSQNPRHKITKRGQNVTFRCDPISEHNRLYWYRQTLGQGPEFLTYFQNEAQLEKSRLLSDRFSAERPKGSFSTLEIQRTEQGDSAMYLCASSPPFRSGLADNEQFFGPGTRLTVL.

The chain uses TRBV29-1 and TRBJ1-1; unclear D gene. Germline CDR1 SQVTM, CDR2 ANQGSEA. The length of the CDR3 is 11 residues. Trimming cost V 6 bases and J 8 bases, with 13 bases left between them. The CDR3 sequence: CSVNANKEAFF. The CDR3 DNA follows: TGCAGCGTAAATGCAAACAAGGAAGCTTTCTTT.

This clone was counted a single time. V usage is TRBV23-1 and J usage is TRBJ2-7, with a possible D match to TRBD1 (6 bases). TRBV23-1 is an ORF for which the function is uncertain. Trimming took off 6 bases at V and 0 bases at J, with 21 bases between the two ends. The CDR3 is made up of 17 amino acids. CDR3 sequence reads: CASSPHNPGQNSYEQYF. DNA of the CDR3: TGCGCCAGCAGCCCCCACAACCCGGGACAAAACTCCTACGAGCAGTACTTC.

In DNA, the CDR3 is TGCGCCAGCAGCTTGGCCCCCGGGACAGGGGTTAGTGGGGCCAACGTCCTGACTTTC. It translates to CASSLAPGTGVSGANVLTF. The chain carries TRBV5-1 and TRBJ2-6; 10 bases fit TRBD1. J was trimmed by 3 bases and V by 0 bases; bases with no gene match: 9. This CDR3 is 19 amino acids long. Germline CDR1 SGHRS, CDR2 YFSETQ.

The chain employs TRBV5-1 and TRBJ2-5; maybe TRBD2 (5 bases). Germline CDR1 reads SGHRS; CDR2 reads YFSETQ. The length of the CDR3 is 15 residues. V gave up 0 bases and J gave up 3 bases, with 12 bases separating them. In DNA, the CDR3 is TGCGCCAGCAGCTTGGAGCGCCTAGCTAAAGAGACCCAGTACTTC. Translation: CASSLERLAKETQYF.

The chain carries TRBV7-9 and TRBJ2-2, with TRBD1 identical over 7 bases. The CDR3 sequence is 14 residues long. Germline lookup yields CDR1 SEHNR and CDR2 FQNEAQ (reference sequence). V dropped 5 bases and J dropped 6; count of bases not matched to a gene: 6. This CDR3 reads CASSRVTGPGELFF. In DNA form, the CDR3 reads TGTGCCAGCAGCAGAGTGACAGGGCCCGGGGAGCTGTTTTTT.

CDR3 region: CASHSSHTEYEKLFF. The CDR3 DNA follows: TGTGCCAGCCACAGCTCTCACACGGAATATGAAAAACTGTTTTTT. The rearrangement uses TRBV19 and TRBJ1-4; D is unclear. Germline V gives CDR1 LNHDA, CDR2 SQIVND (reference sequence). Trimming left V 9 bases short and J 6 bases short, with 20 bases between. There are 15 residues in the CDR3.

This clone has just one count. The J gene is TRBJ2-5, the V gene TRBV5-1; D may be TRBD1 (5 bases). CDR3 size: 16 residues. Germline V gene sequence: CDR1 SGHRS, CDR2 YFSETQ. V lost 0 bases to trimming and J lost 4 bases, with 16 bases between them. Written as DNA, the CDR3 is TGCGCCAGCAGCTTGGGGATAACAGGTTCGGTAGAGACCCAGTACTTC. It translates to CASSLGITGSVETQYF.

This chain links TRBV14 with TRBJ1-3; D gene ambiguous. V was pared by 3 bases and J by 6 bases, with 3 bases between. The germline gives CDR1 SGHDN, CDR2 FVKESK. There are 11 residues in the CDR3. Here the CDR3 DNA reads TGTGCCAGCAGCCAGGCAAACACCATATATTTT. It codes for CASSQANTIYF.

The chain combines TRBV7-2 with TRBJ2-7; tentatively, D is TRBD1 (5 bases). CDR1 is SGHTA and CDR2 is FQGNSA in the germline V gene. Trimming removed 5 bases from V and 4 bases from J, with 9 bases in between. This CDR3 has 12 residues. The CDR3 DNA is TGTGCCAGCAGCAAGCAGGGTTACGAGCAGTACTTC. Translating gives CASSKQGYEQYF.

The gene calls are TRBV6-5 and TRBJ1-1; the D gene is possibly TRBD1 (5 bases). The V and J ends lost 2 bases and 8 bases respectively, with 6 bases between them. The CDR3 totals 11 residues. Germline lookup yields CDR1 MNHEY and CDR2 SVGAGI. CDR3: CASSYRDEAFF. The CDR3 DNA reads TGTGCCAGCAGTTACCGGGACGAAGCTTTCTTT.

This chain links TRBV29-1 with TRBJ1-4, with D perhaps matching TRBD1 (5 bases). Germline assignment: CDR1 SQVTM and CDR2 ANQGSEA. The CDR3 extends over 14 amino acids. Trimming removed 5 bases from V and 12 bases from J, with 22 bases in between. The chain's CDR3 is CSVPVPAFLGELFF. CDR3 sequence (DNA): TGCAGCGTTCCAGTTCCTGCTTTTTTGGGGGAACTGTTTTTT.

This chain links TRBV29-1 with TRBJ1-5, with TRBD1 identical over 11 bases. Germline CDR1 SQVTM, CDR2 ANQGSEA. CDR3 length: 13 residues. V lost 7 bases and J lost 7; bases outside the gene matches: 6. CDR3 region: CSAGQGAGQPQHF. Here the CDR3 DNA reads TGCAGCGCCGGACAGGGGGCCGGCCAGCCCCAGCATTTT.

The chain recombines TRBV6-5 with TRBJ2-7; TRBD2 is a possible D gene (5 bases). CDR3 length: 13 residues. Trimming took off 2 bases at V and 7 bases at J, with 12 bases between the two ends. The V gene's germline CDR1 is MNHEY and CDR2 SVGAGI. CDR3: CASSYRLGGEQYF. The CDR3 DNA reads TGTGCCAGCAGTTACCGGTTGGGCGGGGAGCAGTACTTC.

In this sample, this clone turned up a few times. This sequence joins TRBV7-8 and TRBJ1-1; perhaps TRBD1 as D (5 bases). This CDR3 comprises 17 residues. CDR1 and CDR2 from the germline V gene are SGHVS and FQNEAQ. The germline V and J ends were trimmed by 8 bases and 5 bases, with 27 bases remaining between them. CDR3 sequence: CASDPFGGQGVSTEAFF. The DNA for the CDR3 is TGTGCCAGCGATCCTTTCGGCGGGCAGGGAGTTAGTACTGAAGCTTTCTTT.

In this sample, this clone turned up once. V usage is TRBV11-2 and J usage is TRBJ2-5, with D uncertain. Trimming shortened V by 1 base and J by 7 bases, and 10 bases separated the two germline ends. CDR3 length equals 13 residues. Germline CDR1 reads SGHAT; CDR2 reads FQNNGV. The CDR3 DNA reads as TGTGCCAGCAGCTTAGGTAGGAGAAGGACCCAGTACTTC. Encoded protein: CASSLGRRRTQYF.

The V gene is TRBV18, the J gene TRBJ2-1; 7 positions agree with TRBD2. Germline CDR1 KGHSH, CDR2 LQKENI. This CDR3 comprises 16 residues. Trimming removed 3 bases from V and 4 bases from J; junction bases left unmatched: 9. The CDR3 loop is CASSPLGGTLYNEQFF. As DNA, the CDR3 is TGTGCCAGCTCACCGCTCGGGGGGACCCTTTACAATGAGCAGTTCTTC.